A selection of T cell receptor beta chains follows, all from one sample in a study of a mutant IDH1 vaccine in newly diagnosed glioma. TCRdb's table, derived via immunoSEQ multiplex PCR, lists solely in-frame clones and lacks some. There are about 25,000 clones in the sample; 65% to 85% occur only once, and roughly a tenth lies in the top ten. These TCRs' antigens remain unknown. Sequencing was performed on PBMCs, taken from a glioma patient whose treatment included an IDH1 peptide vaccine. The receptors derive from a man aged 40-55 years with glioma. The CDR3 runs from the conserved cysteine through the conserved F or W. D genes are given only for firm matches. Clone size, where shown, is once, few, many, or a class for clones that have expanded.

d_call j_call clone_size v_call cdr3_length cdr3_nt cdr3_aa
. TRBJ1-1 . TRBV19 13 TGTGCCAGTACGGGGTTGTGGGACACTGAAGCTTTCTTT CASTGLWDTEAFF
TRBD1 TRBJ1-2 . TRBV5-1 14 TGCGCCAGCAGCGCGGACAGGGCCAACTATGGCTACACCTTC CASSADRANYGYTF
. TRBJ1-1 . TRBV7-8 13 TGTGCCAGCAGCCCAACCAGGAACACTGAAGCTTTCTTT CASSPTRNTEAFF
. TRBJ2-1 . TRBV11-2 16 TGTGCCAGCAGCTTGGCTGTGAGCGTGGGTAACAATGAGCAGTTCTTC CASSLAVSVGNNEQFF
TRBD2 TRBJ2-1 . TRBV10-1 15 TGCGCCAGCAGTGACCCTAGCGGGACTTACAATGAGCAGTTCTTC CASSDPSGTYNEQFF
TRBD2 TRBJ2-3 . TRBV18 15 TGTGCCAGCTCATCGAGCCGCGGGAGCCCAGATACGCAGTATTTT CASSSSRGSPDTQYF
TRBD2 TRBJ2-2 . TRBV19 17 TGTGCCAGTAGTACCCCAGTGTGGCGGGAGCCCACCGGGGAGCTGTTTTTT CASSTPVWREPTGELFF
. TRBJ2-7 . TRBV7-7 13 TGTGCCAGCAGCTTAGCTAAGAACTACGAGCAGTACTTC CASSLAKNYEQYF
. TRBJ2-7 . TRBV14 12 TGTGCCAGCAGCCCGGACGGCTACGAGCAGTACTTC CASSPDGYEQYF
TRBD2 TRBJ2-3 . TRBV7-8 17 TGTGCCAGCAGCCTACGGAGGAGAAGCGGGAATGTGGATACGCAGTATTTT CASSLRRRSGNVDTQYF
TRBD2 TRBJ2-3 . TRBV4-1 18 TGCGCCAGCAGCCAAGAGAGGGCTAGCGGAACTAGCACAGATACGCAGTATTTT CASSQERASGTSTDTQYF
TRBD1 TRBJ2-5 . TRBV5-1 14 TGCGCCAGCAGCTTGGGACAGGGGATCGAGACCCAGTACTTC CASSLGQGIETQYF
TRBD1 TRBJ1-1 once TRBV27 15 TGTGCCAGCAGTTCCCCGGACAGGGGGAACACTGAAGCTTTCTTT CASSSPDRGNTEAFF
. TRBJ2-3 . TRBV28 14 TGTGCCAGCAGCCCGGCCGGGGGCACAGATACGCAGTATTTT CASSPAGGTDTQYF
. TRBJ1-1 . TRBV25-1 15 TGTGCCAGCAGTGATCGAACTACACTTAACACTGAAGCTTTCTTT CASSDRTTLNTEAFF
. TRBJ1-4 . TRBV23-1 15 TGCGCCAGCAGTCAAACGGTCGTTGGGAATGAAAAACTGTTTTTT CASSQTVVGNEKLFF
TRBD2 TRBJ2-2 . TRBV11-2 17 TGTGCCAGCAGACTAGCGACCGGGACCCAAAACACCGGGGAGCTGTTTTTT CASRLATGTQNTGELFF
. TRBJ2-3 few TRBV5-1 15 TGCGCCAGCAGCTTGGGCGGCCAAAGGGGAGATACGCAGTATTTT CASSLGGQRGDTQYF
. TRBJ1-1 . TRBV11-3 15 TGTGCCAGCAGCTTAGAGGTCGGGCAGGGCACTGAAGCTTTCTTT CASSLEVGQGTEAFF
TRBD1 TRBJ1-5 few TRBV2 15 TGTGCCAGCAGTTTCGGACAGGGCGGCAATCAGCCCCAGCATTTT CASSFGQGGNQPQHF
. TRBJ2-1 once TRBV7-7 15 TGTGCCAGCAGCCAACACGTGGGCGCTGAGAATGAGCAGTTCTTC CASSQHVGAENEQFF
TRBD1 TRBJ1-1 . TRBV10-3 15 TGTGCCATCAGTGAGGACAGGGCTAGGAACACTGAAGCTTTCTTT CAISEDRARNTEAFF
TRBD1 TRBJ1-1 . TRBV9 17 TGTGCCAGCAGCGTGGGTCGCCAGGGGGGAGGAGACACTGAAGCTTTCTTT CASSVGRQGGGDTEAFF
. TRBJ1-5 . TRBV19 14 TGTGCCAGTAGTATGGGGGACAAAGTTCAGCCCCAGCATTTT CASSMGDKVQPQHF
. TRBJ1-1 . TRBV6-1 13 TGTGCCAGCAGTGATTATCTTGCGATTGAAGCTTTCTTT CASSDYLAIEAFF
. TRBJ2-1 . TRBV4-3 13 TGCGCCAGCAGCCAAGATCCCCAGGAGGAGCAGTTCTTC CASSQDPQEEQFF
. TRBJ2-7 . TRBV19 14 TGTGCCAGTAGTGGGCGACAGGGAGGCGGCGAGCAGTACTTC CASSGRQGGGEQYF
. TRBJ1-1 . TRBV7-9 13 TGTGCCAGCAGCTTGGCAGGGAACACTGAAGCTTTCTTT CASSLAGNTEAFF
. TRBJ2-1 . TRBV2 15 TGTGCCAGCCATCAATCGGGCCGCTCCTACAATGAGCAGTTCTTC CASHQSGRSYNEQFF
TRBD1 TRBJ2-1 . TRBV30 14 TGTGCCTGGACGCAGGGGACAGATTACAATGAGCAGTTCTTC CAWTQGTDYNEQFF
TRBD1 TRBJ1-2 . TRBV28 17 TGTGCCAGCAGTTTAGGTGACAGGGGGGCAGCTCTCTATGGCTACACCTTC CASSLGDRGAALYGYTF
. TRBJ2-2 . TRBV20-1 11 TGCAGTGCTAGCAATAGCGAGGAGCTGTTTTTT CSASNSEELFF
. TRBJ1-1 . TRBV11-1 15 TGTGCCAGCACCAAATGGGGACTGGGAAACACTGAAGCTTTCTTT CASTKWGLGNTEAFF
. TRBJ1-1 few TRBV6-1 15 TGTGCCAGCGGGATAAGTAGCACCTTGAACACTGAAGCTTTCTTT CASGISSTLNTEAFF
TRBD1 TRBJ2-3 . TRBV5-1 14 TGCGCCAGCAGCCCTGGACAGGGGGCAGATACGCAGTATTTT CASSPGQGADTQYF
TRBD1 TRBJ1-1 . TRBV29-1 13 TGCAGCGTTCAATCAGGGGGGAAACCTGAAGCTTTCTTT CSVQSGGKPEAFF
. TRBJ2-3 . TRBV7-2 15 TGTGCCAGCAGCGTCGGACTGGGGTCCACAGATACGCAGTATTTT CASSVGLGSTDTQYF
. TRBJ2-7 once TRBV21-1 17 TGTGCCAGCAGCAAATGGACAGGGGGAATATCTTTCCACGAGCAGTACTTC CASSKWTGGISFHEQYF